This T cell receptor (beta chain) was recorded in a study of blood T cell repertoires in COVID-19. Study at large: Some COVID-19 samples were acute and others convalescent; all came from the United States, Italy and Spain. Sources were T cells, B-cell-depleted T cells, or PBMCs; the material itself was cDNA or gDNA.

Per the authors' pipeline: Cell counts per sample came from amplifying reference gene primers. Here immunoSEQ multiplex PCR was the method, and the copy in TCRdb shows in-frame clones only, minus some. The D gene and trimming were derived from the DNA, and the V and J assignments and clone size from that table. Seen here are about 250,000 clones, around 90% observed once, and the top ten hold over 1.1%. The germline CDR1 and CDR2 sequences are MDHEN and SYDVKM. The CDR3 is 13 amino acids. V gave up 6 bases and J gave up 5 bases; unmatched junction bases: 3. The V gene is TRBV28, the J gene TRBJ1-4, with TRBD1 identical over 7 bases. The sequenced sample was peripheral blood. The TCR comes from a man older than 75 with acute or convalescent COVID-19. CDR3 sequence: CASRDRPNEKLFF. The CDR3 DNA reads as TGTGCCAGCAGGGACAGGCCGAATGAAAAACTGTTTTTT.